This TCR beta chain derives from a study of blood T cell repertoires in COVID-19. The protocol was immunoSEQ multiplex PCR, while the TCRdb copy is restricted to in-frame clones and leaves out a portion. The profile covers about 53,000 clones, with around nine tenths appearing a single time and 4% taken by the ten largest. The sample was peripheral blood. The clonotype comes from a man in his fifties with acute or convalescent COVID-19.

CDR3: CASSVAPTLNFNEQFF. In DNA, the CDR3 is TGTGCCAGCAGCGTAGCCCCGACACTCAACTTCAATGAGCAGTTCTTC. The chain uses TRBV9 and TRBJ2-1; D is ambiguous. CDR3 length: 16 amino acids. Trimming left V 0 bases short and J 6 bases short, with 16 bases between. Germline V gives CDR1 SGDLS, CDR2 YYNGEE.